The T cell receptor beta chain described here comes from a study of cytomegalovirus exposure and HLA in healthy donors. The study ran its PCR with 60 Vbeta and 13 Jbeta primers. Clones were read by immunoSEQ multiplex PCR, and TCRdb kept only the in-frame ones, dropping some. This table has 200,000 to 250,000 clones, 79% appearing once. The germline V gene has CDR1 KGHSH and CDR2 LQKENI. With V trimmed by 5 bases and J by 0 bases, 6 bases remained unmatched. This CDR3 spans 16 amino acids. Sample: PBMCs. J is TRBJ1-1 and V is TRBV18, with 10 bases matching TRBD1. This sequence was found in a man aged 45-65 years in good health and CMV-seronegative. The CDR3 is CASSEPGTGVNTEAFF. CDR3 nucleotides: TGTGCCAGCTCAGAACCCGGGACAGGGGTGAACACTGAAGCTTTCTTT.